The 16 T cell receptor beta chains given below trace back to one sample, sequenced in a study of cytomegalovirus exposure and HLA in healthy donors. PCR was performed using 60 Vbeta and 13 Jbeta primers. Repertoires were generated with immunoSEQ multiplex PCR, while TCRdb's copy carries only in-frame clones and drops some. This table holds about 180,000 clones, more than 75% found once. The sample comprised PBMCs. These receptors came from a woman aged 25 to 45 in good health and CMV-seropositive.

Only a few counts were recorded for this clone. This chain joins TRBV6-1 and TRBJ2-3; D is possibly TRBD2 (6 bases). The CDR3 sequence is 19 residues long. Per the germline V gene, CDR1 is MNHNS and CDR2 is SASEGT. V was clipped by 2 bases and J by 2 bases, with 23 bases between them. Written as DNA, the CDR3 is TGTGCCAGCAGTGAATACGGAGGGTTACGGACTACCGTCACAGATACGCAGTATTTT. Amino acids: CASSEYGGLRTTVTDTQYF.

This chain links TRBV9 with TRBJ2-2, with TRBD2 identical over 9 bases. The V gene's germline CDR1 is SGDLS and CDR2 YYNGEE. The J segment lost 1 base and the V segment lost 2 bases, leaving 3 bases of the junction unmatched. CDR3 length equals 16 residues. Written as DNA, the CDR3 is TGTGCCAGCAGCGTCAGCGGGGGGCAGAACACCGGGGAGCTGTTTTTT. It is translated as CASSVSGGQNTGELFF.

CDR3 in amino acids: CASSQDPLSGGAVDTQYF. CDR3 DNA: TGTGCCAGCAGCCAAGATCCCCTTAGCGGGGGGGCGGTAGATACGCAGTATTTT. The gene calls are TRBV4-2 and TRBJ2-3; TRBD2 aligns across 11 bases. This CDR3 has 18 amino acids. V shed 0 bases, J shed 5 bases, and the junction held 10 bases outside the gene matches. Germline V gene data show CDR1 as LGHNA and CDR2 as YNFKEQ.

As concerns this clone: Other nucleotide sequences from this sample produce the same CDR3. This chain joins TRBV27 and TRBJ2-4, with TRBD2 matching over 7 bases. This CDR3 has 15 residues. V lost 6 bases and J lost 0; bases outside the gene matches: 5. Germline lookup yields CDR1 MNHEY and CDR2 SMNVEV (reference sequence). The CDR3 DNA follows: TGTGCCAGCAGACCCCTAGCGGTAGCCAAAAACATTCAGTACTTC. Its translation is CASRPLAVAKNIQYF.

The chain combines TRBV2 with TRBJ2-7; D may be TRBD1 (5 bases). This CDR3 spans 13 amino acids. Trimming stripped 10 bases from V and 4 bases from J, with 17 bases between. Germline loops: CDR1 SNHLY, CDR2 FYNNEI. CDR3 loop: CATSGQGGYEQYF. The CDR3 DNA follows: TGTGCCACCTCAGGGCAGGGCGGTTACGAGCAGTACTTC.

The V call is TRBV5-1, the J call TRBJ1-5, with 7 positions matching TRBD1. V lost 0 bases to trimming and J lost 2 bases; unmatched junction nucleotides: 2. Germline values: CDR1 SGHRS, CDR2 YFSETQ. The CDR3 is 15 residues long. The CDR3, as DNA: TGCGCCAGCAGCTTGGCCGGGACAGGCAATCAGCCCCAGCATTTT. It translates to CASSLAGTGNQPQHF.

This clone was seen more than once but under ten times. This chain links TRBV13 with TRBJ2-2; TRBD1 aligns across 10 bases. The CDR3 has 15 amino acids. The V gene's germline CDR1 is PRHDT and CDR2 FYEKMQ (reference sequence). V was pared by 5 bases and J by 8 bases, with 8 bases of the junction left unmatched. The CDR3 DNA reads TGTGCCAGCAGCCGGGGGACAGGGGAAGGAGGGGAGCTGTTTTTT. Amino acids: CASSRGTGEGGELFF.

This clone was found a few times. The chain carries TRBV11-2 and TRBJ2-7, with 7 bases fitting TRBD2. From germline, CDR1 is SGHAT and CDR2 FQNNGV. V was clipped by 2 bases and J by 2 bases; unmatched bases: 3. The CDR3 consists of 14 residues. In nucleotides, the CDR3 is TGTGCCAGCAGCTTACAGGGAGGGGCCTACGAGCAGTACTTC. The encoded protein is CASSLQGGAYEQYF.

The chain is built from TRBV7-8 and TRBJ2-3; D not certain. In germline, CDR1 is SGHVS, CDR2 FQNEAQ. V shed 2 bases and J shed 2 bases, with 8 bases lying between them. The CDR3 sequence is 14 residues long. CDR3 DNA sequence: TGTGCCAGCAGCTTACGCAGAATCACAGATACGCAGTATTTT. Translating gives CASSLRRITDTQYF.

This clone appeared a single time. The CDR3 region has the DNA TGTGCCAGCAGTCGTCGCACTAGGGTATACAATGAGCAGTTCTTC. Translation: CASSRRTRVYNEQFF. The gene calls are TRBV28 and TRBJ2-1; weak D call: TRBD2 (5 bases). With 5 bases removed from V and 4 bases from J, the gap between germline ends came to 15 bases. Germline CDR1 reads MDHEN; CDR2 reads SYDVKM. There are 15 residues in the CDR3.

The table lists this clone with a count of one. CDR3 nucleotides: TGTGCCAGCTCGGGGACAGGATATAATTCACCCCTCCACTTT. As protein: CASSGTGYNSPLHF. The chain employs TRBV18 and TRBJ1-6; 8 nucleotides align to TRBD1. V shed 6 bases and J 4 bases; nucleotides not matched to a gene: 2. This CDR3 spans 14 amino acids. Germline assignment: CDR1 KGHSH and CDR2 LQKENI. Based on the CDR3 plus reference TRBV18 and TRBJ1-6, the full variable domain is NAGVMQNPRHLVRRRGQEARLRCSPMKGHSHVYWYRQLPEEGLKFMVYLQKENIIDESGMPKERFSAEFPKEGPSILRIQQVVRGDSAAYFCASSGTGYNSPLHFGNGTRLTVT.

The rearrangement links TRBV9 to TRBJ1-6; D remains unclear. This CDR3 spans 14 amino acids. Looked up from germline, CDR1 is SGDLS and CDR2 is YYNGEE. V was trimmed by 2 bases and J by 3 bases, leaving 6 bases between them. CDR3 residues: CASSVSVYNSPLHF. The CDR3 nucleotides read TGTGCCAGCAGCGTTTCTGTCTATAATTCACCCCTCCACTTT.

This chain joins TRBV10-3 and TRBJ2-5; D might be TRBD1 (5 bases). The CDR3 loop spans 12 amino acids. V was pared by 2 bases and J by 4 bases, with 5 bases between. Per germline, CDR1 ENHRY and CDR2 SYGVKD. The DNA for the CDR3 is TGTGCCATCAGTGAGAGGGGAGAGACCCAGTACTTC. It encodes CAISERGETQYF.

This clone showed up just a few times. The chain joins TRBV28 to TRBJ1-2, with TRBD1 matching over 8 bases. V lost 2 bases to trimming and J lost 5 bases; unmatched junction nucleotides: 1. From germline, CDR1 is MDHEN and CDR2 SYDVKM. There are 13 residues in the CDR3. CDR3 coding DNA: TGTGCCAGCAGTTTAGGGACAGGTTATGGCTACACCTTC. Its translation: CASSLGTGYGYTF.

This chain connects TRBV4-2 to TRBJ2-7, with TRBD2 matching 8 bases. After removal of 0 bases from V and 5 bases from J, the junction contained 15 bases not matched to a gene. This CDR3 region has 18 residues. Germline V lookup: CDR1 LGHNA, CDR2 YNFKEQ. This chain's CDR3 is CASSQDHSGRGAGDEQYF. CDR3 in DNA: TGTGCCAGCAGCCAAGATCACTCAGGGCGGGGGGCCGGGGACGAGCAGTACTTC.

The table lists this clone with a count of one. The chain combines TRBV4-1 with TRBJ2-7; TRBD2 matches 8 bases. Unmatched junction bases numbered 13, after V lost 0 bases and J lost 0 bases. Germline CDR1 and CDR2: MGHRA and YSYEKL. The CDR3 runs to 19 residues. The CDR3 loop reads CASSQEGVSGIPSSYEQYF. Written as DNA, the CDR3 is TGCGCCAGCAGCCAAGAGGGAGTTAGCGGGATCCCGAGCTCCTACGAGCAGTACTTC.